Below are 31 T cell receptor beta chains sequenced from a single sample in a study of molecular identifiers for immune sequencing clone quantification. TCRdb re-called the PCR reads with MiXCR, one entry per CDR3 protein. The sample carries approximately 500,000 distinct CDR3 sequences, around 21% recorded once. The source material was naive CD8+ T cells from blood, with Jurkat cell RNA spiked in. Noted subset: FACS-sorted CD8+CD4-CCR7+CD45RA+ naive T cells. All receptors derive from a human donor in good health. Some libraries in this study had Jurkat cell RNA spiked in.

A note on this clonotype: This is likely a read error, given that the CDR3 carries no conserved phenylalanine or tryptophan at its end. This chain links TRBV5-1 with TRBJ2-7; the match to TRBD1 covers 7 bases. V was clipped by 4 bases and J by 2 bases; unmatched bases: 3. This CDR3 region has 13 residues. Germline V gene sequence: CDR1 SGHRS, CDR2 YFSETQ. This CDR3 reads CASSPGQTYEQYS. The CDR3 nucleotides read TGCGCCAGCAGCCCGGGACAGACCTACGAGCAGTACTCC.

The chain recombines TRBV4-1 with TRBJ2-5, with D perhaps TRBD1 (6 bases). This CDR3 region has 19 residues. Between the trimmed V and J ends, which lost 4 bases and 0 bases, there was a span of 24 bases. Germline loops: CDR1 MGHRA, CDR2 YSYEKL. CDR3: CASSRTALTGYTYQETQYF. The CDR3 region has the DNA TGCGCCAGCAGCCGGACAGCATTAACTGGGTACACCTACCAAGAGACCCAGTACTTC.

The sample holds many counts of this clonotype. The chain recombines TRBV29-1 with TRBJ2-3; 7 bases align to TRBD2. CDR3 length: 13 residues. In germline, CDR1 is SQVTM, CDR2 ANQGSEA. Unmatched junction bases numbered 2, after V lost 1 base and J lost 4 bases. This CDR3 reads CSVEGEGADTQYF. The CDR3 DNA is TGCAGCGTTGAAGGGGAGGGCGCAGATACGCAGTATTTT.

This clonotype was seen once. This chain links TRBV12-3 or TRBV12-4 with TRBJ1-1, with TRBD1 identical over 12 bases. The V gene end was trimmed by 5 bases and the J gene end by 1 base; junction bases not matched to a gene: 5. The CDR3 has 16 amino acids. The CDR3 loop is CASSPGQGAWNTEAFF. CDR3 nucleotide sequence: TGTGCCAGCAGTCCGGGACAGGGGGCGTGGAACACTGAAGCTTTCTTT.

With respect to this clonotype: A much larger clone is a single base away; this may be a read error. The chain links TRBV27 to TRBJ2-5, with no clear D. Looked up from germline, CDR1 is MNHEY and CDR2 is SMNVEV (reference sequence). CDR3 length equals 13 residues. DNA of the CDR3: TGTGCCAGCAGTCTTAACCTACAAGAGGCCCAGTACTTC. Amino acids: CASSLNLQEAQYF.

Details on this clonotype: Given a much more abundant clone one base away, this may be a read error. J is TRBJ1-1 and V is TRBV28; D gene uncertain. V gave up 5 bases and J gave up 4 bases, with 11 bases separating them. Germline CDR1 and CDR2: MDHEN and SYDVKM. The CDR3 loop spans 13 amino acids. As DNA, the CDR3 is TGTGCCAGCAGTCCACTAGAGATCACTGAAGCTTTCTTT. Its protein product is CASSPLEITEAFF.

Ten or more counts support this clonotype. The V call is TRBV14, the J call TRBJ2-3; the D is unclear. The CDR3 covers 16 residues. Germline V gene sequence: CDR1 SGHDN, CDR2 FVKESK. The V end lost 4 bases, the J end lost 1 base, and 15 bases lay between the germline ends. The chain's CDR3 is CASSPPVGLGTDTQYF. CDR3 in DNA: TGTGCCAGCAGCCCCCCTGTGGGTTTGGGCACAGATACGCAGTATTTT.

The chain recombines TRBV12-5 with TRBJ2-1; D gene unclear. Between the trimmed V and J ends, which lost 7 bases and 0 bases, there was a span of 13 bases. The CDR3 loop spans 15 amino acids. Germline loops: CDR1 LGHNT, CDR2 FRNRAP. The DNA for the CDR3 is TGTGCTAGTGCCATAGACAAACGCTCCTACAATGAGCAGTTCTTC. It translates to CASAIDKRSYNEQFF.

This chain connects TRBV29-1 to TRBJ2-1, with a tentative D call TRBD2 (6 bases). V shed 1 base and J shed 10 bases, with 11 bases lying between them. The V gene's germline CDR1 is SQVTM and CDR2 ANQGSEA. This CDR3 region has 12 residues. CDR3 sequence reads: CSVEGRRGEQFF. CDR3 DNA sequence: TGCAGCGTTGAAGGTCGGAGGGGCGAGCAGTTCTTC.

This clonotype was counted a few times. The rearrangement joins TRBV11-2 to TRBJ2-7; the match to TRBD1 covers 9 bases. Germline V gene data show CDR1 as SGHAT and CDR2 as FQNNGV. This CDR3 spans 15 amino acids. J was trimmed by 7 bases and V by 3 bases; bases with no gene match: 10. The CDR3 region has the DNA TGTGCCAGCAGCTTCTATCTAGACAGGGGGTATGAGCAGTACTTC. Translating gives CASSFYLDRGYEQYF. The entire variable domain, with the rest obtained from reference TRBV11-2 and TRBJ2-7, is as follows: EAGVAQSPRYKIIEKRQSVAFWCNPISGHATLYWYQQILGQGPKLLIQFQNNGVVDDSQLPKDRFSAERLKGVDSTLKIQPAKLEDSAVYLCASSFYLDRGYEQYFGPGTRLTVT.

This chain uses TRBV20-1 with TRBJ2-5, with TRBD1 identical over 12 bases. Per the germline V gene, CDR1 is DFQATT and CDR2 is SNEGSKA (reference sequence). There are 18 residues in the CDR3. V shed 0 bases and J 1 base; nucleotides not matched to a gene: 9. For the CDR3, the DNA is TGCAGTGCTAGAGACCTTGGGACAGGGGGCCTACCCCAAGAGACCCAGTACTTC. This encodes CSARDLGTGGLPQETQYF.

This clonotype was seen at least ten times. J is TRBJ2-3 and V is TRBV9; tentatively, D is TRBD1 (6 bases). Germline values: CDR1 SGDLS, CDR2 YYNGEE. V lost 3 bases and J lost 1, with 12 bases in between. CDR3 length: 15 amino acids. CDR3 nucleotides: TGTGCCAGCAGCGAAAGTTCAGGGGGCACAGATACGCAGTATTTT. Translated: CASSESSGGTDTQYF.

This clonotype was seen more than once but under ten times. The J gene is TRBJ2-3, the V gene TRBV24-1; D remains ambiguous. The CDR3 has 13 residues. Trimming cost V 4 bases and J 2 bases, with 6 bases left between them. The germline CDR1 and CDR2 sequences are KGHDR and SFDVKD. CDR3: CATSEHLTDTQYF. In DNA, the CDR3 is TGTGCCACCAGTGAACACCTCACAGATACGCAGTATTTT.

The chain carries TRBV12-5 and TRBJ2-1; perhaps TRBD1 as D (6 bases). Germline V CDR1 and CDR2: LGHNT, FRNRAP. V lost 2 bases to trimming and J lost 4 bases, with 15 bases between them. The CDR3 extends over 16 amino acids. The DNA of the CDR3 is TGTGCTAGTGGTTTGCCTAACTCCGACAGGTACAATGAGCAGTTCTTC. This codes for CASGLPNSDRYNEQFF.

This sequence joins TRBV12-3 or TRBV12-4 and TRBJ1-6, with a weak D call TRBD1 (6 bases). V lost 6 bases and J lost 7, with 22 bases in between. The CDR3 runs to 17 residues. The CDR3, as DNA: TGTGCCAGCAGCCATTGGCAGGGGCTGGTGGAAAATTCACCCCTCCACTTT. This encodes CASSHWQGLVENSPLHF.

V gene TRBV7-8 combines with J gene TRBJ2-3, with D possibly being TRBD1 or TRBD2 (5 bases each). V was pared by 4 bases and J by 4 bases, with 21 bases between. This CDR3 comprises 17 residues. Germline CDR1 SGHVS, CDR2 FQNEAQ. DNA for the CDR3: TGTGCCAGCAGCTCCCCACCGGGACGGATAGGCGCAGATACGCAGTATTTT. As protein: CASSSPPGRIGADTQYF.

The chain employs TRBV5-6 and TRBJ2-1; 11 bases agree with TRBD2. J was trimmed by 7 bases and V by 5 bases; bases with no gene match: 8. In germline, CDR1 is SGHDT, CDR2 YYEEEE. The CDR3 covers 15 residues. CDR3 in DNA: TGTGCCAGCAGTTTTACTAGCGGGAGTTGGAATGAGCAGTTCTTC. This gives the protein CASSFTSGSWNEQFF.

There are many counts of this clonotype. This chain joins TRBV10-1 and TRBJ1-1; D not certain. Trimming removed 3 bases at V and 5 bases at J, with 7 bases between. Germline V gene lookup returns CDR1 WNHNN and CDR2 SYGVQD (reference sequence). The CDR3 has 12 residues. In DNA, the CDR3 is TGCGCCAGCAGTGATTCAGAGACTGAAGCTTTCTTT. Translating gives CASSDSETEAFF.

CDR3 coding DNA: TGCAGTGTTAAGTTGGTCACTGAAGCTTTCTTT. It encodes CSVKLVTEAFF. This chain links TRBV20-1 with TRBJ1-1, with D unclear. CDR3 length: 11 residues. V shed 7 bases and J shed 4 bases, with 10 bases lying between them. From germline, CDR1 is DFQATT and CDR2 SNEGSKA (reference sequence).

This clonotype was detected only a few times. The chain carries TRBV3-1 and TRBJ2-6; tentatively, D is TRBD1 or TRBD2 (5 bases each). V dropped 4 bases and J dropped 4 bases, with 20 bases sitting between them. This CDR3 is 18 amino acids long. The germline gives CDR1 LGHDT, CDR2 YNNKEL (reference sequence). This CDR3 is CASSPQTLRERGANVLTF. CDR3 bases: TGTGCCAGCAGCCCTCAGACTCTCAGGGAGAGAGGGGCCAACGTCCTGACTTTC.

Note on this clonotype: This may be a read error: a much more frequent sequence differs by one nucleotide. This chain links TRBV29-1 with TRBJ2-7; TRBD1 matches at 7 bases. The CDR3 has 13 residues. V dropped 5 bases and J dropped 5; count of bases not matched to a gene: 9. The germline gives CDR1 SQVTM, CDR2 ANQGSEA. CDR3 nucleotides: TGCAGCGTTTCTGGGGACAGTGCCCACGAGCAGTACTTC. Its translation: CSVSGDSAHEQYF.

This clonotype has a handful of counts. The V gene is TRBV27, the J gene TRBJ2-7, with 7 bases identical to TRBD1. After removal of 8 bases from V and 2 bases from J, the junction contained 12 bases not matched to a gene. This CDR3 has 15 residues. From germline, CDR1 is MNHEY and CDR2 SMNVEV (reference sequence). CDR3 sequence (DNA): TGTGCCAGCTCCTCAGGGGGACAGTATCCCTACGAGCAGTACTTC. This codes for CASSSGGQYPYEQYF.

In regard to this clonotype: Being one base from a much bigger clone, this may be a read error. This chain connects TRBV30 to TRBJ2-3; D gene ambiguous. Germline V gene data show CDR1 as GTSNPN and CDR2 as SVGIG (reference sequence). The CDR3 is made up of 11 amino acids. The CDR3 sequence is CAPHGPDTRYF. CDR3 DNA: TGTGCCCCTCACGGCCCAGATACGCGGTATTTT.

The V gene is TRBV6-5, the J gene TRBJ1-5; 10 bases line up with TRBD1. The trim removed 6 bases at V and 10 bases at J, leaving 9 bases unmatched. Germline V CDR1 and CDR2: MNHEY, SVGAGI. The CDR3 is 14 residues long. The CDR3 reads CASRVGTGENPQHF. CDR3 bases: TGTGCCAGCAGGGTTGGGACAGGGGAAAATCCCCAGCATTTT.

Comments on this clonotype: Sequence at one end of the junction differs from germline and may be a read error. The V call is TRBV6-2 or TRBV6-3, the J call TRBJ2-5; D may match TRBD1 or TRBD2 (6 bases each). Germline assignment: CDR1 MNHEY and CDR2 SVGEGT. This CDR3 has 15 amino acids. The CDR3 sequence: CASSRGTRYQETRYF. For the CDR3, the DNA is TGTGCCAGCAGCCGCGGGACACGGTACCAAGAGACCCGGTACTTC.

This clonotype was observed a handful of times. One end of the junction varies from germline; a read error may be responsible. The chain combines TRBV7-7 with TRBJ2-2; 14 bases are shared with TRBD2. This CDR3 region has 16 residues. The germline V gene encodes CDR1 SSHAT and CDR2 FNYEAQ (reference sequence). CDR3 residues: CASSSGLAGVIGELFF. CDR3 sequence (DNA): TGTGCTAGCAGCTCGGGACTAGCGGGAGTAATCGGGGAGCTGTTTTTT.

This clonotype was seen repeatedly, ten times or more. V is TRBV12-5 and J is TRBJ2-2, with TRBD1 matching over 9 bases. Germline CDR1 reads LGHNT; CDR2 reads FRNRAP. V lost 6 bases, J lost 6 bases, and 11 bases stayed unmatched. The CDR3 length is 16 residues. CDR3 DNA: TGTGCTAGTGGACTGCACCGGGACAGGGTCGCCGGGGAGCTGTTTTTT. Amino acid sequence: CASGLHRDRVAGELFF.

This clonotype was detected ten times or more. This sequence joins TRBV30 and TRBJ2-7; possibly TRBD1 for D (5 bases). The CDR3 contains 15 residues. Per germline, CDR1 GTSNPN and CDR2 SVGIG (reference sequence). Trimming shortened V by 0 bases and J by 3 bases, and 15 bases separated the two germline ends. The CDR3 sequence: CAWSVRVGVRYEQYF. CDR3 bases: TGTGCCTGGAGTGTACGAGTAGGGGTACGCTACGAGCAGTACTTC.

This clonotype was counted ten times or more. The chain carries TRBV7-2 and TRBJ2-2; 7 bases align to TRBD2. Germline V lookup: CDR1 SGHTA, CDR2 FQGNSA. This CDR3 has 19 residues. Trimming removed 1 base from V and 4 bases from J; junction bases left unmatched: 15. Here the CDR3 DNA reads TGTGCCAGCAGCTTAGGAATGGGGGTGAGCGGGACGACCACCGGGGAGCTGTTTTTT. It translates to CASSLGMGVSGTTTGELFF.

This clonotype was seen ten or more times. The V gene is TRBV5-1, the J gene TRBJ2-7; 10 bases fit TRBD2. V gave up 2 bases and J gave up 3 bases; unmatched junction bases: 5. The germline CDR1 and CDR2 sequences are SGHRS and YFSETQ. The length of the CDR3 is 15 residues. The CDR3 reads CASSFFSGGSYEQYF. For the CDR3, the DNA is TGCGCCAGCAGCTTTTTTAGCGGGGGGAGCTACGAGCAGTACTTC.

The J gene is TRBJ2-7, the V gene TRBV7-3, with 8 bases matching TRBD2. Germline CDR1 is SGHTA and CDR2 is FQGTGA. With V trimmed by 5 bases and J by 4 bases, 13 bases remained unmatched. The CDR3 covers 16 residues. Here the CDR3 DNA reads TGTGCCAGCAGCCCGACGGGCGGGACTAGTGGATACGAGCAGTACTTC. Residues: CASSPTGGTSGYEQYF.